This entry lists 11 T cell receptor beta chains sequenced from one sample in a study of blood T cell repertoires in COVID-19. The assay was immunoSEQ multiplex PCR, and TCRdb's table has in-frame clones only and misses some. The table shows roughly 200,000 clones, with around 87% occurring only once. The specimen was PBMCs or T cells enriched from blood (not recorded which). The receptors originated from a woman aged 40 to 50 in a cohort exposed to, infected with or recovered from COVID-19 (not recorded which).

This clone was observed once. This chain joins TRBV9 and TRBJ1-5; unclear D gene. This CDR3 comprises 15 residues. CDR1 and CDR2 from the germline V gene are SGDLS and YYNGEE. Trimming shortened V by 0 bases and J by 6 bases, and 13 bases separated the two germline ends. CDR3 DNA: TGTGCCAGCAGCGTAGATGGCCTCCCGATTCAGCCCCAGCATTTT. Its protein is CASSVDGLPIQPQHF.

The J gene is TRBJ2-5, the V gene TRBV7-6, with D possibly being TRBD1 (6 bases). CDR1 and CDR2 from the germline V gene are SGHVS and FNYEAQ. CDR3 length equals 16 residues. V was clipped by 1 base and J by 5 bases, with 17 bases between them. The CDR3 sequence: CASSLGLRGILETQYF. CDR3 nucleotide sequence: TGTGCCAGCAGCTTAGGGCTCAGGGGAATTTTGGAGACCCAGTACTTC.

As concerns this clone: Distinct nucleotide sequences in the sample also encode this CDR3. V gene TRBV7-2 combines with J gene TRBJ2-7; no clear D gene. The CDR3 sequence is 12 residues long. Trimming stripped 4 bases from V and 1 base from J, with 5 bases between. Germline-derived CDR1 and CDR2 are SGHTA and FQGNSA. The chain's CDR3 is CASSSSSYEQYF. CDR3 coding DNA: TGTGCCAGCAGCTCCTCTTCCTACGAGCAGTACTTC.

This clone was observed a handful of times. This chain uses TRBV3-1 (or the pseudogene TRBV3-2) with TRBJ2-7; D remains unclear. Germline-derived CDR1 and CDR2 are LGHDT and YNNKEL (reference sequence). Trimming removed 3 bases at V and 5 bases at J, with 8 bases between. CDR3 length: 12 amino acids. In nucleotides, the CDR3 is TGTGCCAGCAGCCAGGGCTTGGACGAGCAGTACTTC. Amino acid sequence: CASSQGLDEQYF.

This clone was seen only once. The chain links TRBV5-5 to TRBJ1-1; possible D gene TRBD1, 5 bases. Germline V CDR1 and CDR2: SGHKS, YYEKEE (reference sequence). V was shortened by 4 bases and J by 1 base, with 17 bases between the two germline ends. The CDR3 length is 16 residues. The CDR3 DNA follows: TGTGCCAGCAGCAAGGATCCTCGGCAGGGGAACACTGAAGCTTTCTTT. It codes for CASSKDPRQGNTEAFF.

This chain joins TRBV5-8 and TRBJ2-1; D gene unclear. There are 12 residues in the CDR3. Germline values: CDR1 SGHTS, CDR2 YDEGEE. V lost 4 bases, J lost 8 bases, and 10 bases lay in between. CDR3 residues: CASSGPYDEQFF. The CDR3 DNA reads TGTGCCAGCAGCGGCCCTTATGATGAGCAGTTCTTC. Based on the CDR3 plus reference TRBV5-8 and TRBJ2-1, the full variable domain is EAGVTQSPTHLIKTRGQQATLRCSPISGHTSVYWYQQALGLGLQFLLWYDEGEERNRGNFPPRFSGRQFPNYSSELNVNALELEDSALYLCASSGPYDEQFFGPGTRLTVL.

The chain links TRBV27 to TRBJ2-5; maybe TRBD2 (6 bases). Trimming shortened V by 5 bases and J by 11 bases, and 15 bases separated the two germline ends. From germline, CDR1 is MNHEY and CDR2 SMNVEV (reference sequence). The CDR3 loop spans 12 amino acids. CDR3 sequence reads: CASSRRAEPQYF. The CDR3 bases are TGTGCCAGCAGTCGGAGGGCGGAGCCACAGTACTTC.

This chain uses TRBV19 with TRBJ1-5, with D possibly being TRBD1 (6 bases). Germline values: CDR1 LNHDA, CDR2 SQIVND (reference sequence). Between the trimmed V and J ends, which lost 5 bases and 3 bases, there was a span of 11 bases. CDR3 length: 14 amino acids. CDR3 in amino acids: CASSSGGLNQPQHF. The CDR3 DNA sequence: TGTGCCAGTAGTTCGGGGGGGCTCAATCAGCCCCAGCATTTT.

The V call is TRBV27, the J call TRBJ2-1; TRBD2 matches 7 bases. Germline lookup yields CDR1 MNHEY and CDR2 SMNVEV (reference sequence). The CDR3 has 15 amino acids. Germline trimming cut 8 bases from V and 5 bases from J; bases unmatched to any gene: 12. CDR3 region: CASEGRGGGHNEQFF. As DNA, the CDR3 is TGTGCCAGCGAGGGGAGGGGCGGGGGTCACAATGAGCAGTTCTTC.

This CDR3 is CASSPRERERNEQFF. DNA of the CDR3: TGTGCCAGCAGCCCCCGGGAGCGGGAGAGAAATGAGCAGTTCTTC. This chain connects TRBV7-9 to TRBJ2-1, with TRBD2 identical over 8 bases. Germline CDR1 is SEHNR and CDR2 is FQNEAQ (reference sequence). Unmatched junction bases numbered 10, after V lost 5 bases and J lost 7 bases. The CDR3 is 15 residues long.

The chain carries TRBV24-1 and TRBJ2-1, with 10 bases lining up with TRBD2. The CDR3 is made up of 17 amino acids. CDR1 is KGHDR and CDR2 is SFDVKD in the germline V gene. Trimming removed 5 bases from V and 0 bases from J; junction bases left unmatched: 6. As DNA, the CDR3 is TGTGCCACCAGTGTCACTAGCGGGGTTAGCTCCTACAATGAGCAGTTCTTC. Protein: CATSVTSGVSSYNEQFF.